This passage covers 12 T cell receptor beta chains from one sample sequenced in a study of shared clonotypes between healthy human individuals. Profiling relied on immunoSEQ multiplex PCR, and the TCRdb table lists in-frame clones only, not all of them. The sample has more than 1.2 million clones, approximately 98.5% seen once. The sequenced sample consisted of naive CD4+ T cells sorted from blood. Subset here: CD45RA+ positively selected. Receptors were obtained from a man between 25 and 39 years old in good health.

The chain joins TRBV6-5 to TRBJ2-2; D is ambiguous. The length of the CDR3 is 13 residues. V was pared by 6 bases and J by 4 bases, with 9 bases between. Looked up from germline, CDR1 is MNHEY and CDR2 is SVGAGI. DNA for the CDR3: TGTGCCAGCAGGGCCGTAAGCACCGGGGAGCTGTTTTTT. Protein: CASRAVSTGELFF.

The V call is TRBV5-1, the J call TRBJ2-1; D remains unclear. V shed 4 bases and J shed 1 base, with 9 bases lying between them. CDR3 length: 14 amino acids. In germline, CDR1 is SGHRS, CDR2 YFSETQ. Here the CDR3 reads CASSVRVSYNEQFF. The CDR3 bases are TGCGCCAGCAGCGTCCGGGTTTCCTACAATGAGCAGTTCTTC.

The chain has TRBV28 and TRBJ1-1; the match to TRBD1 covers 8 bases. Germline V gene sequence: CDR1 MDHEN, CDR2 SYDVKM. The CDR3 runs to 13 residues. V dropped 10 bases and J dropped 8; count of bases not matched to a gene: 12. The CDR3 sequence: CATQLRNRGEAFF. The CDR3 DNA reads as TGTGCCACCCAACTTAGAAACAGGGGGGAAGCTTTCTTT.

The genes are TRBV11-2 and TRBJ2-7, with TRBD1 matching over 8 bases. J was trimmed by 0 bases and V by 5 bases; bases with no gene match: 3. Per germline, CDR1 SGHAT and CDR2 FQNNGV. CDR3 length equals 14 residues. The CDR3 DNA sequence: TGTGCCAGCAGCCTGGACAGGGCCTCCTACGAGCAGTACTTC. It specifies CASSLDRASYEQYF.

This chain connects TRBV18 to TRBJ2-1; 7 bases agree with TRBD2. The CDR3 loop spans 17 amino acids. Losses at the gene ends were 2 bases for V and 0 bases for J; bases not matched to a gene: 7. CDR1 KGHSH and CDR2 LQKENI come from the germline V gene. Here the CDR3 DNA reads TGTGCCAGCTCACCATTATTGAGCGGGACCTCCTACAATGAGCAGTTCTTC. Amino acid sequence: CASSPLLSGTSYNEQFF.

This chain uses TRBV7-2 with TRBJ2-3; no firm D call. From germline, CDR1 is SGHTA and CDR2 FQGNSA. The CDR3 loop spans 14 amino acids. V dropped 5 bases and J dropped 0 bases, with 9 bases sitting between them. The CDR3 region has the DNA TGTGCCAGCAGCCGAAGTACTAGCACAGATACGCAGTATTTT. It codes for CASSRSTSTDTQYF.

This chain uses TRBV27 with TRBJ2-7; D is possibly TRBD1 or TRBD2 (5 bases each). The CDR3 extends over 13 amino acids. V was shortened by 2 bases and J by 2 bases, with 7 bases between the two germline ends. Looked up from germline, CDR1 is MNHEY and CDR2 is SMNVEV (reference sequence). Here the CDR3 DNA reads TGTGCCAGCAGTTTACAGGGAGCCTACGAGCAGTACTTC. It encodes CASSLQGAYEQYF.

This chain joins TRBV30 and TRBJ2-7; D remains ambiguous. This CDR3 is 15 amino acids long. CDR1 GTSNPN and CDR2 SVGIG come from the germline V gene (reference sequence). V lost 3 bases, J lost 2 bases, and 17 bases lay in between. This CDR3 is CAWRYPWRLAYEQYF. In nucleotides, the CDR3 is TGTGCCTGGAGGTACCCCTGGCGGCTCGCCTACGAGCAGTACTTC.

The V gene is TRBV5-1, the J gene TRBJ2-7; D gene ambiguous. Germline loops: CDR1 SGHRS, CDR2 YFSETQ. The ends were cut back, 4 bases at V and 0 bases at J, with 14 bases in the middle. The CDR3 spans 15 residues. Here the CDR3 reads CASSPNSQSSYEQYF. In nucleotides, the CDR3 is TGCGCCAGCAGCCCTAATTCCCAGAGCTCCTACGAGCAGTACTTC. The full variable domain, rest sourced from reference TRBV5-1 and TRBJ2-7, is KAGVTQTPRYLIKTRGQQVTLSCSPISGHRSVSWYQQTPGQGLQFLFEYFSETQRNKGNFPGRFSGRQFSNSRSEMNVSTLELGDSALYLCASSPNSQSSYEQYFGPGTRLTVT.

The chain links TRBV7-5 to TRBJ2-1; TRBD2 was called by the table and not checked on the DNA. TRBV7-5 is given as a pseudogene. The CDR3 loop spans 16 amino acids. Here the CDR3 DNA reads TGTGCCAGAAGCCAAACTAGAGATTTTGCGGGCAATGAGCAGTTCTTC. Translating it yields CARSQTRDFAGNEQFF.

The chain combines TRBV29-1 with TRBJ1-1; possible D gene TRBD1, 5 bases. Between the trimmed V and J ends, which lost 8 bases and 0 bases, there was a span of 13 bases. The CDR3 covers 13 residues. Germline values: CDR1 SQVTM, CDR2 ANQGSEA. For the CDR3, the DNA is TGCAGCTCAGTCTGGGGCTTGAACACTGAAGCTTTCTTT. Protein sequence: CSSVWGLNTEAFF.

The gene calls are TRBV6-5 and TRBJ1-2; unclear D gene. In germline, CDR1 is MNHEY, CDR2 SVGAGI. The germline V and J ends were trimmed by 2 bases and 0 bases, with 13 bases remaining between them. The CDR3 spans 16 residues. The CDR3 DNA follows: TGTGCCAGCAGTTACGGCGGACGCACCGCTAACTATGGCTACACCTTC. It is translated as CASSYGGRTANYGYTF.